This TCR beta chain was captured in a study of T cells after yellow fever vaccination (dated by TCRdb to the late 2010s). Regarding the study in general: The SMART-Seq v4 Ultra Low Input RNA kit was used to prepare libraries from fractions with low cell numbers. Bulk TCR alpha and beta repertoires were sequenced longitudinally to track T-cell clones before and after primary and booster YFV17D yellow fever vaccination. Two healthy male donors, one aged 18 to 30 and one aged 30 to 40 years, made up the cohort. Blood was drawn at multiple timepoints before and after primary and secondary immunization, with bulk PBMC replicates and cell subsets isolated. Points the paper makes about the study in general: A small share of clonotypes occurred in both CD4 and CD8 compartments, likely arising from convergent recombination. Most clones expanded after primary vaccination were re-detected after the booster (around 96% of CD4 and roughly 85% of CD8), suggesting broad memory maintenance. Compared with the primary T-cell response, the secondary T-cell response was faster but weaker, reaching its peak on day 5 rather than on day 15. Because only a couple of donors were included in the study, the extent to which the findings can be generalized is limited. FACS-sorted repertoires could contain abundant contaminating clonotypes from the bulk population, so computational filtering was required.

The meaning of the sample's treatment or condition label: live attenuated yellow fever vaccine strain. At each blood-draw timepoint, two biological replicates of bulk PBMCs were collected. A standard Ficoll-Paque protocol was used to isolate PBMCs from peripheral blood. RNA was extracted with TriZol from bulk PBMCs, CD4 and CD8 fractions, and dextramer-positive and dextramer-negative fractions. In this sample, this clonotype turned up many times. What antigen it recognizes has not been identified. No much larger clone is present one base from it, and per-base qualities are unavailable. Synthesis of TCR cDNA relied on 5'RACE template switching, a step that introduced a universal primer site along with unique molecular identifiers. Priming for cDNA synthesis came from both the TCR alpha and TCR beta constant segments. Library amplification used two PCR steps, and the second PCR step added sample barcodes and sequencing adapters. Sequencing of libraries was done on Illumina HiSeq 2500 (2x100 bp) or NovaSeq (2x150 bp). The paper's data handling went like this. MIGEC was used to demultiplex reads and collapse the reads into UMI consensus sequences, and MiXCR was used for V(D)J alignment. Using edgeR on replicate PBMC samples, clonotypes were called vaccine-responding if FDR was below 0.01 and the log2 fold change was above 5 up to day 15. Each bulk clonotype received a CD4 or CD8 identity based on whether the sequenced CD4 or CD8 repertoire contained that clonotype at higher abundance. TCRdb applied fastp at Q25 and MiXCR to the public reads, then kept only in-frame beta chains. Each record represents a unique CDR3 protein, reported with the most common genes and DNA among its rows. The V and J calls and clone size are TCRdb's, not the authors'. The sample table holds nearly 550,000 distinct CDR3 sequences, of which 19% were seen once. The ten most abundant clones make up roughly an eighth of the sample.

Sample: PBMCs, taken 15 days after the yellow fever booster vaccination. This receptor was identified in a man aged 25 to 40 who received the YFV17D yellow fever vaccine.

In nucleotide form, the sequence is TGTGCCACCAGCTTAGCGGGAGTAGAAACCGGGGAGCTGTTTTTT. It is translated as CATSLAGVETGELFF. The receptor chain draws on TRBV24-1 and TRBJ2-2, with TRBD2 identical over 9 junction bases. The CDR3 measures 15 amino acids from cysteine to phenylalanine. CDR3 DNA only is kept here, 45 bases in frame from base 1. The germline V end is reduced by 7 bases and the J end by 5 bases; junction bases left unmatched: 7. The germline V gene encodes CDR1 KGHDR and CDR2 SFDVKD.